Following are 30 T cell receptor beta chains from one sample sequenced in a study of blood T cells in healthy people across ages. The use of a sample-barcoded 5' primer and a J-beta primer mix characterized a second PCR of roughly 6 to 11 cycles. TCRdb re-called the 5' RACE reads with MiXCR, one entry per CDR3 protein. The table has hundreds of thousands of distinct CDR3 sequences, 20% to 25% seen once; the top ten hold 20% to 25%. What was sequenced was blood. Receptors originate from a man aged 65-85 years in good health.

This clonotype was counted only a few times. The chain is built from TRBV6-6 and TRBJ1-6; 8 bases align to TRBD1. V trimming: 6 bases; J trimming: 7 bases; junction bases outside the gene matches: 5. This CDR3 region has 14 residues. Germline CDR1 MNHNY, CDR2 SVGAGI (reference sequence). DNA for the CDR3: TGTGCCAGCAGAGAAGGACAGGGAAATTCACCCCTCCACTTT. Its translation is CASREGQGNSPLHF.

CDR3 amino acids: CATSIGESYEQYV. CDR3 bases: TGTGCCACCAGCATCGGGGAGTCCTACGAGCAGTACGTC. V usage is TRBV15 and J usage is TRBJ2-7; D perhaps matches TRBD2 (5 bases). Trimming left V 4 bases short and J 1 base short, with 8 bases between. This CDR3 spans 13 amino acids. In germline, CDR1 is LNHNV, CDR2 YYDKDF (reference sequence).

The table lists this clonotype with a few counts. The rearrangement links TRBV28 to TRBJ1-6; D uncertain. The CDR3 sequence is 14 residues long. The germline V gene has CDR1 MDHEN and CDR2 SYDVKM. V lost 5 bases and J lost 10, with 15 bases in between. The CDR3 spells CASSLSKAGSPLHF. CDR3 sequence (DNA): TGTGCCAGCAGTCTCTCTAAGGCCGGCTCACCCCTCCACTTT.

This clonotype has only one observation. This CDR3 is missing its conserved last phenylalanine or tryptophan, likely due to a read error. The rearrangement joins TRBV27 to TRBJ1-2, with D hard to call. The V end was cut by 6 bases, the J end by 7 bases, with 24 bases between. This CDR3 spans 16 amino acids. Germline CDR1 and CDR2: MNHEY and SMNVEV (reference sequence). CDR3 residues: CASRARPRGTVTGYTL. Here the CDR3 DNA reads TGTGCCAGCAGAGCCCGGCCCCGGGGAACGGTTACTGGCTACACCCTC.

This clonotype was seen a handful of times. This rearrangement joins TRBV9 to TRBJ2-1; D is ambiguous. The germline V and J ends were trimmed by 0 bases and 0 bases, with 10 bases remaining between them. Germline lookup yields CDR1 SGDLS and CDR2 YYNGEE. This CDR3 is 16 amino acids long. The CDR3 DNA sequence: TGTGCCAGCAGCGTAGGAAGAGCGCCCTCCTACAATGAGCAGTTCTTC. Translated: CASSVGRAPSYNEQFF.

This clonotype was seen only a few times. V usage is TRBV28 and J usage is TRBJ2-4; no definite D call. Per germline, CDR1 MDHEN and CDR2 SYDVKM. The CDR3 consists of 13 residues. V was clipped by 8 bases and J by 1 base, with 9 bases between them. CDR3 protein: CASFSNAKNIQYF. The CDR3 coding sequence is TGTGCCAGCTTTTCGAATGCCAAAAACATTCAGTACTTC.

J is TRBJ2-1 and V is TRBV27; D gene unclear. The CDR3 covers 10 residues. CDR1 and CDR2 from the germline V gene are MNHEY and SMNVEV (reference sequence). V dropped 8 bases and J dropped 2 bases, with 1 base sitting between them. The CDR3, as DNA: TGTGCCAGCCCCTACAATGAGCAGTTCTTC. This gives the protein CASPYNEQFF.

On this clonotype: The junction and the germline gene differ at one end; a read error may be behind it. This chain joins TRBV2 and TRBJ1-6; D is uncertain. The CDR3 loop spans 12 amino acids. The germline V gene has CDR1 SNHLY and CDR2 FYNNEI. The CDR3 loop is CASGPGNSPLHF. In DNA form, the CDR3 reads TGTGCCAGCGGCCCGGGGAATTCGCCCCTCCACTTT.

This clonotype was counted only a few times. The rearrangement uses TRBV11-2 and TRBJ2-7, with 10 nucleotides matching TRBD2. From germline, CDR1 is SGHAT and CDR2 FQNNGV. The CDR3 length is 15 residues. V was clipped by 5 bases and J by 3 bases; unmatched bases: 7. CDR3 DNA sequence: TGTGCCAGCAGCGTGGGGACTAGCGAGTTCTACGAGCAGTACTTC. It codes for CASSVGTSEFYEQYF.

This chain connects TRBV7-2 to TRBJ1-1; no firm D call. Germline V CDR1 and CDR2: SGHTA, FQGNSA. V lost 2 bases and J lost 1, with 11 bases in between. This CDR3 comprises 15 residues. In DNA form, the CDR3 reads TGTGCCAGCAGCTTATACGGCAAGGGGAACACTGAAGCTTTCTTT. This codes for CASSLYGKGNTEAFF.

This clonotype has a handful of counts. CDR3 amino acids: CASSHGRTGNTIYF. CDR3 sequence (DNA): TGTGCCAGCAGCCATGGACGGACTGGAAACACCATATATTTT. This chain links TRBV7-8 with TRBJ1-3, with D hard to call. Germline V gene lookup returns CDR1 SGHVS and CDR2 FQNEAQ. The CDR3 is 14 residues long. V shed 5 bases and J shed 2 bases, with 10 bases lying between them.

This clonotype came up a few times. The chain uses TRBV7-2 and TRBJ1-4; no firm D call. The CDR3 spans 16 residues. Germline lookup yields CDR1 SGHTA and CDR2 FQGNSA. Trimming cost V 5 bases and J 0 bases, with 13 bases left between them. The CDR3 DNA is TGTGCCAGCAGCGAGGGTTTCCGCGCAACTAATGAAAAACTGTTTTTT. Translated: CASSEGFRATNEKLFF.

This clonotype has just a few counts. The chain recombines TRBV12-3 or TRBV12-4 with TRBJ2-2; 9 bases fit TRBD1. CDR3 length: 12 residues. Trimming took 6 bases from V and 8 from J; bases not matched to a gene: 1. The DNA of the CDR3 is TGTGCCAGCAGGACAGGGGGTGGGGAGCTGTTTTTT. This translates into CASRTGGGELFF.

The chain links TRBV20-1 to TRBJ2-3, with 9 bases lining up with TRBD2. J was trimmed by 1 base and V by 5 bases; bases with no gene match: 4. The length of the CDR3 is 14 residues. CDR1 is DFQATT and CDR2 is SNEGSKA in the germline V gene (reference sequence). CDR3 loop: CSASSSGGTDTQYF. DNA of the CDR3: TGCAGTGCTTCGTCTAGCGGGGGCACAGATACGCAGTATTTT.

This rearrangement joins TRBV20-1 to TRBJ2-3, with D perhaps matching TRBD1 or TRBD2 (5 bases each). The length of the CDR3 is 13 residues. Per germline, CDR1 DFQATT and CDR2 SNEGSKA (reference sequence). V was trimmed by 8 bases and J by 3 bases, leaving 15 bases between them. CDR3 DNA: TGCAGTCCTGTCGGGGCGTTGACAGATACGCAGTATTTT. It translates to CSPVGALTDTQYF.

The V and J genes are TRBV28 and TRBJ1-1; D remains unclear. Trimming left V 3 bases short and J 1 base short, with 12 bases between. Germline values: CDR1 MDHEN, CDR2 SYDVKM. This CDR3 has 15 residues. CDR3 DNA: TGTGCCAGCAGTTTTGTCGGGGTCCGGAACACTGAAGCTTTCTTT. Amino acid sequence: CASSFVGVRNTEAFF.

The chain recombines TRBV19 with TRBJ2-1; D is undetermined. With 6 bases removed from V and 7 bases from J, the gap between germline ends came to 16 bases. In germline, CDR1 is LNHDA, CDR2 SQIVND (reference sequence). The CDR3 has 14 amino acids. This CDR3 is CASRKGAGLNEQFF. CDR3 bases: TGTGCCAGTAGAAAAGGAGCTGGCCTAAATGAGCAGTTCTTC.

V is TRBV5-1 and J is TRBJ1-5; TRBD1 aligns across 12 bases. CDR1 is SGHRS, CDR2 YFSETQ, per germline. The trim removed 4 bases at V and 2 bases at J, leaving 4 bases unmatched. The CDR3 loop spans 16 amino acids. The CDR3 sequence is CASSAGTGGGNQPQHF. DNA for the CDR3: TGCGCCAGCAGCGCGGGGACAGGGGGCGGCAATCAGCCCCAGCATTTT.

Only a few counts were recorded for this clonotype. This rearrangement joins TRBV29-1 to TRBJ1-1; D remains ambiguous. Per germline, CDR1 SQVTM and CDR2 ANQGSEA. Deletions cut 5 bases from V and 1 base from J, with 14 bases between. The CDR3 covers 14 residues. CDR3 residues: CSVRARQTNTEAFF. CDR3 bases: TGCAGCGTTCGTGCGCGGCAGACGAACACTGAAGCTTTCTTT.

This clonotype was recorded a few times. The chain employs TRBV11-3 and TRBJ1-2; TRBD1 is a possible D gene (6 bases). The CDR3 has 15 residues. CDR1 and CDR2 (germline): SGHNT, YENEEA. Trimming shortened V by 5 bases and J by 2 bases, and 15 bases separated the two germline ends. CDR3 nucleotides: TGTGCCAGCAGCACCTCGACAGGCCCCAACTATGGCTACACCTTC. Its translation: CASSTSTGPNYGYTF.

This clonotype has a handful of counts. V and J are TRBV4-1 and TRBJ2-3; D is undetermined. Germline V gene data show CDR1 as MGHRA and CDR2 as YSYEKL. Trimming shortened V by 4 bases and J by 5 bases, and 10 bases separated the two germline ends. The CDR3 is 13 amino acids. CDR3 DNA: TGCGCCAGCAGCCTCTCGTGGCGAGATACGCAGTATTTT. As protein: CASSLSWRDTQYF.

This clonotype was observed a few times. The CDR3 loop reads CSAIRTSAGEQFF. CDR3 DNA sequence: TGCAGTGCTATTAGGACTAGCGCGGGCGAGCAGTTCTTC. The chain carries TRBV20-1 and TRBJ2-1; 9 nucleotides agree with TRBD2. Losses at the gene ends were 4 bases for V and 10 bases for J; bases not matched to a gene: 8. Germline values: CDR1 DFQATT, CDR2 SNEGSKA (reference sequence). The CDR3 covers 13 residues.

In its sample, this clonotype was seen a few times. V gene TRBV5-1 combines with J gene TRBJ1-2, with TRBD1 identical over 7 bases. J was trimmed by 6 bases and V by 1 base; bases with no gene match: 15. This CDR3 comprises 17 residues. The germline CDR1 and CDR2 sequences are SGHRS and YFSETQ. CDR3 loop: CASSLRGQGASVDGYTF. The CDR3 nucleotides are TGCGCCAGCAGCTTGAGGGGGCAGGGCGCGTCGGTTGATGGCTACACCTTC.

This chain connects TRBV12-3 or TRBV12-4 to TRBJ2-3; TRBD1 matches 10 bases. There are 16 residues in the CDR3. The V and J ends lost 3 bases and 4 bases, in that order; junction bases with no gene match: 7. The CDR3 loop is CASSFPSTGGADTQYF. The CDR3 DNA follows: TGTGCCAGCAGTTTCCCCTCGACAGGGGGCGCAGATACGCAGTATTTT.

This clonotype was counted between two and nine times. The CDR3 is CASSQIYGQETQYF. CDR3 DNA: TGTGCCAGCAGCCAAATCTACGGGCAAGAGACCCAGTACTTC. The chain is built from TRBV4-2 and TRBJ2-5; no firm D call. CDR1 and CDR2 (germline): LGHNA, YNFKEQ. This CDR3 has 14 amino acids. V was shortened by 2 bases and J by 2 bases, with 9 bases between the two germline ends.

V is TRBV28 and J is TRBJ2-2; D may match TRBD1 or TRBD2 (5 bases each). This CDR3 contains 14 residues. Germline CDR1 and CDR2: MDHEN and SYDVKM. Trimming took 10 bases from V and 5 from J, leaving 17 bases between them. In DNA form, the CDR3 reads TGTGCCACCTACGGGACCCCCGGGACCGGGGAGCTGTTTTTT. As protein: CATYGTPGTGELFF.

This clonotype was recorded a few times. The genes are TRBV5-1 and TRBJ1-1; 8 nucleotides agree with TRBD1. This CDR3 has 15 amino acids. After removal of 5 bases from V and 3 bases from J, the junction contained 9 bases not matched to a gene. Looked up from germline, CDR1 is SGHRS and CDR2 is YFSETQ. The chain's CDR3 is CASSKTTGADTEAFF. In DNA, the CDR3 is TGCGCCAGCAGTAAGACGACAGGGGCGGACACTGAAGCTTTCTTT.

The J gene is TRBJ2-5, the V gene TRBV20-1, with D perhaps TRBD2 (5 bases). V was shortened by 7 bases and J by 2 bases, with 14 bases between the two germline ends. The CDR3 length is 13 residues. The V gene's germline CDR1 is DFQATT and CDR2 SNEGSKA (reference sequence). CDR3 residues: CSVTGRGQETQYF. CDR3 coding DNA: TGCAGTGTGACCGGCCGCGGGCAAGAGACCCAGTACTTC.

The chain carries TRBV6-5 and TRBJ1-2; 7 bases fit TRBD1. The CDR3 contains 15 residues. Germline CDR1 MNHEY, CDR2 SVGAGI. Unmatched junction bases numbered 5, after V lost 4 bases and J lost 0 bases. CDR3 residues: CASSSPGGTNYGYTF. The CDR3 coding sequence is TGTGCCAGCAGTTCCCCAGGGGGGACTAACTATGGCTACACCTTC.

The chain combines TRBV6-1 with TRBJ1-3; 7 positions agree with TRBD1. V was pared by 7 bases and J by 3 bases, with 3 bases of the junction left unmatched. The CDR3 contains 13 residues. The V gene's germline CDR1 is MNHNS and CDR2 SASEGT. This CDR3 is CASNDRVGNTIYF. DNA of the CDR3: TGTGCCAGCAACGACAGGGTTGGAAACACCATATATTTT.